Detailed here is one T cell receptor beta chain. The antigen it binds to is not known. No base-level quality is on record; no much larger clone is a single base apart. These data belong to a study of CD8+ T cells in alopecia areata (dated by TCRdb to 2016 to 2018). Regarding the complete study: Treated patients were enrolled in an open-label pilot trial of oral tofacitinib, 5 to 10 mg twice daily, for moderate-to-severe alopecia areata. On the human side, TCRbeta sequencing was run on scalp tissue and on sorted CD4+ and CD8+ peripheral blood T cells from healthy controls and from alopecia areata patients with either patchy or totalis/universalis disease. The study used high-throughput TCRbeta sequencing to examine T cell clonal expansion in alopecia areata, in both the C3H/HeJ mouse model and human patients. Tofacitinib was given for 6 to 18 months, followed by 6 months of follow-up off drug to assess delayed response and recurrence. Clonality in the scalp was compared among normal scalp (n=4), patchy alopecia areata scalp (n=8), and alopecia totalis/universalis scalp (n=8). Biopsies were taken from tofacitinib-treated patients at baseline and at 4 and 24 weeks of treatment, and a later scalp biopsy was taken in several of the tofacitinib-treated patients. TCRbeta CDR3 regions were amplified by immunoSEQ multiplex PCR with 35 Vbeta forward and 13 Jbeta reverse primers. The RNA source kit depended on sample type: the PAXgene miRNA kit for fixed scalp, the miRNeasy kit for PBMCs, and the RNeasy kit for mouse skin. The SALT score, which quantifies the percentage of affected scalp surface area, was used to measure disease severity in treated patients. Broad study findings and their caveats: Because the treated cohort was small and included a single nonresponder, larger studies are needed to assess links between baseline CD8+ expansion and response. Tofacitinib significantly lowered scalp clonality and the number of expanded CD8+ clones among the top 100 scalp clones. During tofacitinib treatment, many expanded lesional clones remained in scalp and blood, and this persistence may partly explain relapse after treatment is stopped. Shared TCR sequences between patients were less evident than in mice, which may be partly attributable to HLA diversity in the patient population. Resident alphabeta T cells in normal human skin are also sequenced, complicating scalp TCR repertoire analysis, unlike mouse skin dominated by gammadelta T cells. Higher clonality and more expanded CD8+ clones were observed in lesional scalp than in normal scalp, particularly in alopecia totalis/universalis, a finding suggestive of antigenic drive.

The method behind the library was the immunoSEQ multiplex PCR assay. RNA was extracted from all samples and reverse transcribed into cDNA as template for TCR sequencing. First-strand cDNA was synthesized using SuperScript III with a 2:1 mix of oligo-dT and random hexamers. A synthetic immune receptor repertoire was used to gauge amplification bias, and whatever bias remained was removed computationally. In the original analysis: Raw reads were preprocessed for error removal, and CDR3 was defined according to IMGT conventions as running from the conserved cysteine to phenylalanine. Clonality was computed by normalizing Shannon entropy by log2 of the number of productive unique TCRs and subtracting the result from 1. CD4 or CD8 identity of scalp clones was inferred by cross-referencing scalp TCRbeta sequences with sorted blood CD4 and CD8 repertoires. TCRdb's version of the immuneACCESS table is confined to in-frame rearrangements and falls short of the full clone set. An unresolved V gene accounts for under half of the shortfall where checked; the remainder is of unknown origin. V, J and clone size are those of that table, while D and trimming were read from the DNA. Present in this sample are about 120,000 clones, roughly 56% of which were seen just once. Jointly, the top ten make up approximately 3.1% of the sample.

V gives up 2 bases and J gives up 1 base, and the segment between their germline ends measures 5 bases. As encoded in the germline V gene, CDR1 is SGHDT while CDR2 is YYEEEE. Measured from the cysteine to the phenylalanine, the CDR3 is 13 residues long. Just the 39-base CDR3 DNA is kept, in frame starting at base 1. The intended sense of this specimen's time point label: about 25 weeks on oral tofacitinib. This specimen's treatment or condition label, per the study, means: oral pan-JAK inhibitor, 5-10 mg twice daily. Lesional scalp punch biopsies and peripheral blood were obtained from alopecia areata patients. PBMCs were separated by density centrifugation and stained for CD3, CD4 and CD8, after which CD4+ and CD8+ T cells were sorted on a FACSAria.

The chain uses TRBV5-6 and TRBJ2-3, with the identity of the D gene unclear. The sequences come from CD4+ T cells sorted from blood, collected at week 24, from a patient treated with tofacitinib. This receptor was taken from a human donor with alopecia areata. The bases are TGTGCCAGCAGCTTCCAGGGCACAGATACGCAGTATTTT. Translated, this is CASSFQGTDTQYF.